This T cell receptor (beta chain) is from a study of cytomegalovirus exposure and HLA in healthy donors. From germline, CDR1 is SGHVS and CDR2 FNYEAQ. The CDR3 covers 16 residues. V gave up 1 base and J gave up 4 bases, with 16 bases separating them. Overall study results and limits: Across HLA loci, a later analysis found differing TCR association rates, with DRB1 most and HLA-C fewest. Confirmation in vitro established that a few CMV-associated chains were specific for CMV antigens. Most subjects' HLA-A and HLA-B alleles were reportedly predicted from TCR beta sequences. Fewer than 200 TCR beta chains were listed as cytomegalovirus-associated.

Primers for the PCR totalled 60 Vbeta and 13 Jbeta. Clones were read by immunoSEQ multiplex PCR, and TCRdb kept only the in-frame ones, dropping some. This sample contains around 140,000 clones. Notes on this clone: Its antigen is as yet unknown.

The chain employs TRBV7-6 and TRBJ1-1, with a weak D call TRBD1 (5 bases). What was sequenced was PBMCs. The TCR sequence derives from a woman between 50 and 59 years old in good health and CMV-seronegative. The CDR3: CASSLGHGGLTTEAFF. In nucleotides, the CDR3 is TGTGCCAGCAGCTTAGGACACGGGGGGTTGACCACTGAAGCTTTCTTT.